The sequence of this T cell receptor (beta chain) was determined in a study of T cells in Graves' hyperthyroidism and ophthalmopathy. Points from the study as a whole: Clonotypes that were expanded in thyroid above 0.001 mostly appeared in blood too. Using 13 V-J features, a model discriminated ophthalmopathy from stable hyperthyroidism.

The CDR3 is 14 residues long. V gave up 0 bases and J gave up 8 bases; unmatched junction bases: 5. Germline-derived CDR1 and CDR2 are SGHRS and YFSETQ. Of note for this clonotype: Its antigen is not identified.

Diagnosis of hyperthyroidism was new in patients aged 18 to 65, and its duration was under 2 months. Researchers took RNA transcripts and amplified the TCR beta CDR3 regions from them. Initially, a first-round RT-PCR of the TCR CDR3 employed the HTBI primer set. MiXCR, run by TCRdb on the multiplex PCR reads, gives a single entry per CDR3 protein. This table holds approximately 330,000 distinct CDR3 sequences, 18% found once. The sample taken for sequencing was blood. This sequence joins TRBV5-1 and TRBJ1-2; 9 nucleotides agree with TRBD1. The clonotype comes from a woman aged 45-65 years with Graves' hyperthyroidism. The CDR3 loop is CASSLEQGAEGYTF. The DNA for the CDR3 is TGCGCCAGCAGCTTGGAACAGGGGGCGGAAGGCTACACCTTC.